This T cell receptor beta chain was recorded in a study of blood T cell repertoires in COVID-19. Which cohort a participant joined came from the clinical history participants gave. The assay was immunoSEQ multiplex PCR, and TCRdb's table has in-frame clones only and misses some. The sample lists about 130,000 clones; 65% to 90% were seen once. The CDR3 spans 17 residues. The sequenced material came from PBMCs or T cells enriched from blood (not recorded which). The sequence derives from a woman in her fifties or sixties who had recovered from COVID-19. The chain has TRBV21-1 and TRBJ2-7; the D call in the table, TRBD2, was not verified against the DNA. TRBV21-1 is tagged as a pseudogene. The CDR3 nucleotides are TGTGCCAGCAGCAAAGGGACTAGCCGGGAAAACTCCTACGAGCAGTACTTC. Translating it yields CASSKGTSRENSYEQYF.